Below, 8 T cell receptor beta chains from the same sample are listed, as sequenced in a study of cytomegalovirus exposure and HLA in healthy donors. 60 Vbeta and 13 Jbeta primers were used in PCR. The data were produced by immunoSEQ multiplex PCR, yet TCRdb's version contains in-frame clones alone and is incomplete. The repertoire holds some 130,000 clones, roughly 84% seen once, with around 1.2% in the top ten. Sequencing was done on a sample of PBMCs. The receptors stem from a girl under 10 years old in good health and CMV-seronegative.

This clone showed up just once. This chain connects TRBV30 to TRBJ2-7, with D perhaps TRBD2 (6 bases). CDR1 GTSNPN and CDR2 SVGIG come from the germline V gene (reference sequence). There are 11 residues in the CDR3. V lost 7 bases to trimming and J lost 2 bases, with 9 bases between them. This CDR3 reads CASGTPYEQYF. Here the CDR3 DNA reads TGTGCCTCCGGGACTCCCTACGAGCAGTACTTC.

The chain is built from TRBV5-6 and TRBJ2-3; D may be TRBD2 (6 bases). The germline CDR1 and CDR2 sequences are SGHDT and YYEEEE. V lost 3 bases, J lost 0 bases, and 11 bases lay in between. CDR3 size: 15 residues. The CDR3: CASSYRRGSTDTQYF. CDR3 bases: TGTGCCAGCAGCTATCGCCGGGGGAGCACAGATACGCAGTATTTT.

This clone appeared once. V is TRBV21-1 and J is TRBJ2-7; TRBD2, the table's D call, was not compared with the DNA. TRBV21-1 is a pseudogene. The length of the CDR3 is 15 residues. The CDR3 loop is CASSKGPGNHYEQYF. The CDR3 nucleotides are TGTGCCAGCAGCAAAGGGCCGGGGAATCACTACGAGCAGTACTTC.

The rearrangement joins TRBV28 to TRBJ1-2; D uncertain. V was shortened by 1 base and J by 2 bases, with 14 bases between the two germline ends. The CDR3 spans 16 residues. From germline, CDR1 is MDHEN and CDR2 SYDVKM. CDR3: CASSLFVGGVNYGYTF. Here the CDR3 DNA reads TGTGCCAGCAGTTTATTCGTTGGAGGAGTCAACTATGGCTACACCTTC.

The rearrangement joins TRBV6-1 to TRBJ1-2; 8 positions match TRBD1. V trimming: 5 bases; J trimming: 8 bases; junction bases outside the gene matches: 10. CDR1 MNHNS and CDR2 SASEGT come from the germline V gene. The CDR3 has 14 amino acids. CDR3 loop: CASSLRGQGQGYTF. DNA for the CDR3: TGTGCCAGCAGTCTCCGTGGACAGGGCCAGGGCTACACCTTC.

This chain joins TRBV25-1 and TRBJ2-2; D possibly corresponds to TRBD1 (5 bases). The germline V gene encodes CDR1 MGHDK and CDR2 SYGVNS. V was clipped by 1 base and J by 2 bases, with 11 bases between them. The CDR3 is 16 amino acids. The CDR3: CASSEFWQGNTGELFF. Written as DNA, the CDR3 is TGTGCCAGCAGTGAATTTTGGCAGGGAAACACCGGGGAGCTGTTTTTT.

CDR3 sequence reads: CASSQETSPALGYTF. CDR3 nucleotide sequence: TGTGCCAGCAGCCAAGAAACGAGTCCTGCGTTGGGCTACACCTTC. The V and J genes are TRBV4-2 and TRBJ1-2; D remains unclear. The CDR3 loop spans 15 amino acids. Trimming stripped 0 bases from V and 8 bases from J, with 16 bases between. Germline V gene lookup returns CDR1 LGHNA and CDR2 YNFKEQ.

The rearrangement uses TRBV5-4 and TRBJ2-7; 8 bases are a match to TRBD1. Per the germline V gene, CDR1 is SGHNT and CDR2 is YYREEE (reference sequence). The CDR3 extends over 17 amino acids. Trimming removed 1 base from V and 9 bases from J; junction bases left unmatched: 18. In nucleotides, the CDR3 is TGTGCCAGCAGCTTGTTAGAGAGTGACAGGGGTTGGGAAGGGCAGTACTTC. Its protein is CASSLLESDRGWEGQYF.